The 20 T cell receptor beta chains below come from one sample, sequenced in a study of blood T cell repertoires in COVID-19. Here immunoSEQ multiplex PCR was the method, and the copy in TCRdb shows in-frame clones only, minus some. The profile shows about 190,000 clones, roughly 79% of them singletons. The source material was peripheral blood. The origin of the receptors is a man aged 55 to 70 with active or convalescent COVID-19.

The rearrangement joins TRBV6-5 to TRBJ1-3, with a possible D match to TRBD1 (5 bases). The V end lost 6 bases, the J end lost 0 bases, and 12 bases lay between the germline ends. Germline values: CDR1 MNHEY, CDR2 SVGAGI. The CDR3 totals 15 residues. For the CDR3, the DNA is TGTGCCAGCAGATGGGACTTTAGCTCTGGAAACACCATATATTTT. Its translation is CASRWDFSSGNTIYF.

The J gene is TRBJ2-2, the V gene TRBV18; 8 bases are a match to TRBD2. V lost 1 base, J lost 4 bases, and 11 bases stayed unmatched. There are 18 residues in the CDR3. Germline-derived CDR1 and CDR2 are KGHSH and LQKENI. The CDR3 loop is CASSPRYSGSAGTGELFF. The CDR3 bases are TGTGCCAGCTCACCACGGTACAGCGGGAGTGCCGGCACCGGGGAGCTGTTTTTT.

The chain joins TRBV13 to TRBJ2-3, with a tentative D call TRBD2 (6 bases). The CDR3 is made up of 16 amino acids. V lost 6 bases and J 1 base, leaving 17 bases between the germline ends. CDR1 is PRHDT and CDR2 is FYEKMQ in the germline V gene (reference sequence). CDR3 loop: CASSPGGSGRTDTQYF. Here the CDR3 DNA reads TGTGCCAGCAGTCCCGGTGGTAGCGGACGCACAGATACGCAGTATTTT.

The CDR3 loop is CASSYLADSSYNEQFF. CDR3 bases: TGTGCCAGCAGTTACTTAGCGGATAGCTCCTACAATGAGCAGTTCTTC. The rearrangement uses TRBV6-5 and TRBJ2-1; perhaps TRBD2 as D (6 bases). Per germline, CDR1 MNHEY and CDR2 SVGAGI. Trimming cost V 1 base and J 0 bases, with 10 bases left between them. The CDR3 is made up of 16 amino acids.

This chain connects TRBV5-4 to TRBJ2-3; the D is unclear. Trimming took 4 bases from V and 2 from J, leaving 8 bases between them. The CDR3 runs to 13 residues. From germline, CDR1 is SGHNT and CDR2 YYREEE (reference sequence). This CDR3 reads CASSPEYTDTQYF. Written as DNA, the CDR3 is TGTGCCAGCAGCCCAGAATACACAGATACGCAGTATTTT.

The chain joins TRBV24-1 to TRBJ2-7; D gene ambiguous. CDR3 length equals 11 residues. Germline V gene lookup returns CDR1 KGHDR and CDR2 SFDVKD. The germline V and J ends were trimmed by 5 bases and 12 bases, with 13 bases remaining between them. The CDR3 here is CATSALGMWYF. Written as DNA, the CDR3 is TGTGCCACCAGTGCCCTGGGCATGTGGTACTTC.

The rearrangement joins TRBV28 to TRBJ2-3; no firm D call. There are 13 residues in the CDR3. V was cut by 5 bases and J by 2 bases, with 8 bases left in between. Germline V gene data show CDR1 as MDHEN and CDR2 as SYDVKM. The CDR3 sequence: CASSLVSTDTQYF. DNA of the CDR3: TGTGCCAGCAGTCTTGTTTCCACAGATACGCAGTATTTT.

V usage is TRBV5-6 and J usage is TRBJ2-1; D remains unclear. Trimming pared 1 base from V and 4 bases from J, leaving 9 bases between. The CDR3 has 14 residues. Looked up from germline, CDR1 is SGHDT and CDR2 is YYEEEE. The CDR3 sequence: CASSLFGLYNEQFF. In nucleotides, the CDR3 is TGTGCCAGCAGCTTGTTCGGTTTATACAATGAGCAGTTCTTC.

The chain couples TRBV20-1 to TRBJ2-7; TRBD1 agrees at 8 bases. Germline-derived CDR1 and CDR2 are DFQATT and SNEGSKA (reference sequence). Trimming took 7 bases from V and 4 from J; bases not matched to a gene: 3. CDR3 length: 11 residues. The CDR3 DNA reads as TGCAGTGTCCGACAGGGGTACGAGCAGTACTTC. Translated, it gives CSVRQGYEQYF.

The chain joins TRBV29-1 to TRBJ1-5; tentatively, D is TRBD1 (6 bases). Deletions cut 2 bases from V and 4 bases from J, with 12 bases between. CDR3 length: 14 residues. The germline gives CDR1 SQVTM, CDR2 ANQGSEA. CDR3 loop: CSVEQKRGNQPQHF. The CDR3 region has the DNA TGCAGCGTTGAACAAAAAAGGGGGAATCAGCCCCAGCATTTT.

CDR3 residues: CASSQGTSGGPGELFF. DNA for the CDR3: TGTGCCAGCAGCCAAGGGACTAGCGGAGGTCCCGGGGAGCTGTTTTTT. The V call is TRBV3-1 (or the pseudogene TRBV3-2), the J call TRBJ2-2, with 10 bases aligning to TRBD2. The trim removed 1 base at V and 6 bases at J, leaving 5 bases unmatched. The germline V gene encodes CDR1 LGHDT and CDR2 YNNKEL (reference sequence). The CDR3 extends over 16 amino acids.

The J gene is TRBJ2-2, the V gene TRBV19, with 12 bases fitting TRBD2. Germline values: CDR1 LNHDA, CDR2 SQIVND (reference sequence). This CDR3 region has 15 residues. Trimming removed 5 bases from V and 6 bases from J; junction bases left unmatched: 4. The CDR3 nucleotides read TGTGCCAGTAGTTCGGGACTAGCGGGCCCCGGGGAGCTGTTTTTT. Translating it yields CASSSGLAGPGELFF.

The J gene is TRBJ2-7, the V gene TRBV5-6; 11 bases match TRBD2. CDR3 length equals 16 residues. Germline V lookup: CDR1 SGHDT, CDR2 YYEEEE. Losses at the gene ends were 7 bases for V and 5 bases for J; bases not matched to a gene: 14. The CDR3 sequence is CASAAGTSGPFHEQYF. The CDR3 DNA reads TGTGCCAGCGCCGCTGGGACTAGCGGACCCTTCCACGAGCAGTACTTC. The complete variable domain, with remaining parts taken from reference TRBV5-6 and TRBJ2-7, reads DAGVTQSPTHLIKTRGQQVTLRCSPKSGHDTVSWYQQALGQGPQFIFQYYEEEERQRGNFPDRFSGHQFPNYSSELNVNALLLGDSALYLCASAAGTSGPFHEQYFGPGTRLTVT.

The V gene is TRBV9, the J gene TRBJ2-7; 12 positions agree with TRBD2. The germline CDR1 and CDR2 sequences are SGDLS and YYNGEE. The V and J ends lost 4 bases and 3 bases, in that order; junction bases with no gene match: 5. This CDR3 comprises 15 residues. The CDR3 loop reads CASSQRTSGNYEQYF. The CDR3 coding sequence is TGTGCCAGCAGCCAACGGACTAGCGGGAACTACGAGCAGTACTTC.

V gene TRBV3-1 (or the pseudogene TRBV3-2) combines with J gene TRBJ2-1; the D gene is possibly TRBD1 (6 bases). Germline V gene sequence: CDR1 LGHDT, CDR2 YNNKEL (reference sequence). The CDR3 sequence is 15 residues long. V was shortened by 2 bases and J by 7 bases, with 15 bases between the two germline ends. The CDR3 loop is CASSQTGFTHNEQFF. CDR3 DNA: TGTGCCAGCAGCCAAACAGGGTTTACTCATAATGAGCAGTTCTTC.

This chain joins TRBV5-6 and TRBJ2-6, with D maybe TRBD1 (5 bases). This CDR3 has 15 amino acids. With 2 bases removed from V and 1 base from J, the gap between germline ends came to 7 bases. Germline CDR1 is SGHDT and CDR2 is YYEEEE. The CDR3 loop is CASSFQGSGANVLTF. CDR3 in DNA: TGTGCCAGCAGCTTCCAGGGATCTGGGGCCAACGTCCTGACTTTC.

The J gene is TRBJ2-5, the V gene TRBV10-3, with 9 nucleotides matching TRBD2. V gave up 6 bases and J gave up 5 bases; unmatched junction bases: 7. The CDR3 sequence is 14 residues long. Germline CDR1 and CDR2: ENHRY and SYGVKD. The CDR3 sequence is CAISPGAGGETQYF. The CDR3 DNA follows: TGTGCCATCAGCCCCGGGGCGGGAGGGGAGACCCAGTACTTC.

This chain joins TRBV3-1 (or the pseudogene TRBV3-2) and TRBJ2-3; perhaps TRBD2 as D (6 bases). The CDR3 runs 16 residues. Germline CDR1 is LGHDT and CDR2 is YNNKEL (reference sequence). Between the trimmed V and J ends, which lost 0 bases and 4 bases, there was a span of 14 bases. The CDR3 spells CASSQDLGGTADTQYF. CDR3 nucleotides: TGTGCCAGCAGCCAAGATTTGGGGGGAACGGCAGATACGCAGTATTTT.

The J gene is TRBJ2-5, the V gene TRBV2; 15 bases fit TRBD2. The CDR3 has 17 residues. Germline values: CDR1 SNHLY, CDR2 FYNNEI. J was trimmed by 4 bases and V by 5 bases; bases with no gene match: 8. CDR3 residues: CASSYPGLAGGSETQYF. The CDR3 nucleotides are TGTGCCAGCAGTTATCCCGGACTAGCGGGAGGGTCAGAGACCCAGTACTTC.

The chain uses TRBV7-8 and TRBJ2-1; maybe TRBD1 (5 bases). The germline V gene has CDR1 SGHVS and CDR2 FQNEAQ. Trimming removed 3 bases from V and 9 bases from J, with 9 bases in between. CDR3 length: 12 amino acids. The CDR3 spells CASSFRVGEQFF. CDR3 in DNA: TGTGCCAGCAGCTTCAGGGTAGGTGAGCAGTTCTTC.